The entry below describes one TCR beta chain. Its cognate antigen is unknown. The source of the sample is a study of T cells in tuberculosis. As for the study in general: IGRA-negative adolescents, IGRA-positive adolescents with latent tuberculosis and adults with active tuberculosis formed this South African cohort.

Whole-study results and caveats: GMM-specific TCRs were nearer to active tuberculosis alpha repertoires, suggesting expansion.

The data were produced by immunoSEQ multiplex PCR, yet TCRdb's version contains in-frame clones alone and is incomplete. The sample lists 30,000 or so clones, 95% to 96% occurring once. V was trimmed by 3 bases and J by 0 bases, leaving 6 bases between them. This CDR3 has 15 residues. Germline V gene lookup returns CDR1 SEHNR and CDR2 FQNEAQ (reference sequence). Tuberculin skin test and IGRA determined adolescents' latent tuberculosis status at entry. This TCR derives from a donor aged 10 to 29 with latent tuberculosis or without tuberculosis infection. V gene TRBV7-9 combines with J gene TRBJ2-6; D uncertain. The specimen was PBMCs. Here the CDR3 DNA reads TGTGCCAGCAGCTTCCTGAGCTCTGGGGCCAACGTCCTGACTTTC. This sequence encodes CASSFLSSGANVLTF.